This TCR beta chain was captured by sequencing in a study of blood T cell repertoires in COVID-19. About the research overall: Samples came from the United States, Italy and Spain, spanning acute and convalescent COVID-19. PBMCs, B-cell-depleted T cells, or T cells provided the cDNA or gDNA that made up the material.

Under the authors' procedure: Reference gene primer amplification yielded estimated nucleated cell counts. Generated by immunoSEQ multiplex PCR, the TCRdb table keeps only in-frame clones and is missing some. For V, J and clone size, that table is used; D and trimming come from the DNA. Of about 380,000 clones listed, around 84% are singletons. The sequence was obtained from a woman between 18 and 29 years old with acute or convalescent COVID-19. The specimen sequenced was peripheral blood.

CDR3 DNA: TGTGCCAGCAGCCCTCGGACAGGGCCGAACACTGAAGCTTTCTTT. This sequence encodes CASSPRTGPNTEAFF. The chain has TRBV9 and TRBJ1-1; 8 bases fit TRBD1. In germline, CDR1 is SGDLS, CDR2 YYNGEE. V trimming: 4 bases; J trimming: 1 base; junction bases outside the gene matches: 6. This CDR3 is built from 15 residues.